This T cell receptor (beta chain) came from a study of cytomegalovirus exposure and HLA in healthy donors. Findings of the study overall: An analysis done earlier found most TCR beta V segments productive about 90% or about 30% of the time. One variant, a missense change in DCLRE1C, was linked in a later analysis to TCR beta V- and J-gene trimming. Accurate HLA-A and HLA-B prediction from TCR beta sequences was reported for most subjects.

Concerning this clone: The antigen is undetermined.

The V and J ends lost 3 bases and 0 bases, in that order; junction bases with no gene match: 4. Germline V lookup: CDR1 LNHDA, CDR2 SQIVND (reference sequence). The CDR3 length is 17 residues. PCR used 60 Vbeta primers and 13 Jbeta primers. As processed by the authors: Around 9.9 million shared chains were among the about 80 million unique TCR beta chains that a later analysis counted. Produced via immunoSEQ multiplex PCR; TCRdb's table is partial and in-frame only. Clone size and V and J calls were adopted from that table, with D and trimming inferred from the DNA. This table holds some 180,000 clones, approximately 78% found once.

The V call is TRBV19, the J call TRBJ2-6; 8 bases are shared with TRBD1. This TCR was sampled from a woman aged 18-29 years in good health and CMV-seronegative. The sequencing sample was made of PBMCs. The DNA for the CDR3 is TGTGCCAGTAGTATTACAGGGGGTACCTCTGGGGCCAACGTCCTGACTTTC. Its protein product is CASSITGGTSGANVLTF.